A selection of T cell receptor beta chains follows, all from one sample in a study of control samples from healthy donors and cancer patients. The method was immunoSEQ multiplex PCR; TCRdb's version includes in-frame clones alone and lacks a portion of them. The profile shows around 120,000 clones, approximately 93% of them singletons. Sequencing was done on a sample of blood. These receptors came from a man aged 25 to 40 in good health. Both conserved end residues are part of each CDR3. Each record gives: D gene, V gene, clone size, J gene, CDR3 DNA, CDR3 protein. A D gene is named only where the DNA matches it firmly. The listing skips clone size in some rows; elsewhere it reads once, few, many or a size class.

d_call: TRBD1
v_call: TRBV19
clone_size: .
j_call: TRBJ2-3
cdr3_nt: TGTGCCACCTCTCTAGGGACAGGGTTCCCAGATACGCAGTATTTT
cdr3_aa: CATSLGTGFPDTQYF

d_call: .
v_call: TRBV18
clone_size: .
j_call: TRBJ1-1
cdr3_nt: TGTGCCAGCTCACCACCGGAGGGGGTGAACACTGAAGCTTTCTTT
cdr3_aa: CASSPPEGVNTEAFF

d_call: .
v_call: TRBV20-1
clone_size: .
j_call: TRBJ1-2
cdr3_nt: TGCAGTGCCCACGACAGCTATGGCTACACCTTC
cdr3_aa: CSAHDSYGYTF

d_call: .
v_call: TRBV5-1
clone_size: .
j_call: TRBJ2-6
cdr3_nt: TGCGCCAGCAGCTTGTCATCTGGGGCCAACGTCCTGACTTTC
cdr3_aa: CASSLSSGANVLTF

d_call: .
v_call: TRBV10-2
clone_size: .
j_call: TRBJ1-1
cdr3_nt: TGCGCCAGCAGTGAGACCCCAGGGGCTATCACTGAAGCTTTCTTT
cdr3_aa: CASSETPGAITEAFF

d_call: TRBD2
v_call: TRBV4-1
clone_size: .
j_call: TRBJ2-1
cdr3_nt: TGCGCCAGCAGCCCCTCAGGGCTAGCGGGGAGTCACAATGAGCAGTTCTTC
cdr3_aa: CASSPSGLAGSHNEQFF

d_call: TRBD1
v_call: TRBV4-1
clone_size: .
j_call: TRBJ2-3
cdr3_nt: TGCGCCAGCAGCCAGACGGACAGGGGTATGAAAGATACGCAGTATTTT
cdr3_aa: CASSQTDRGMKDTQYF

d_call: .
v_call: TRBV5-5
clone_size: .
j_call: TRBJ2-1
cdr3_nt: TGTGCCAGCAGCTTGATGAATAGTCCGTACAATGAGCAGTTCTTC
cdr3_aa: CASSLMNSPYNEQFF

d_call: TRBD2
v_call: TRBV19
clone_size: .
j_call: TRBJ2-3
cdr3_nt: TGTGCCAGTAGTCCCACCCTCCGCCGGCTGCGGGGGGTGGCAGATACGCAGTATTTT
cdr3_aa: CASSPTLRRLRGVADTQYF

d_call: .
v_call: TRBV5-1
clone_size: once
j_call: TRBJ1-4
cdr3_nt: TGCGCCAGCAGCTTGGCCCGTCAGGGGTCTAATGAAAAACTGTTTTTT
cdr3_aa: CASSLARQGSNEKLFF

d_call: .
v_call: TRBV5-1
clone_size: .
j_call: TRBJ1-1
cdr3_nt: TGCGCCAGCAGTCTGGATGGGGGCACTGAAGCTTTCTTT
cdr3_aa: CASSLDGGTEAFF

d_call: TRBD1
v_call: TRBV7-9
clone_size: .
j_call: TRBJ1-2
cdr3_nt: TGTGCCAGCAGCTCAGGACAGGGATCGGGGATTGGCTACACCTTC
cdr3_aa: CASSSGQGSGIGYTF

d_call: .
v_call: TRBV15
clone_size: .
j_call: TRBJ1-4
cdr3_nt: TGTGCCACCAGCAGAGATCCCCAGAGAACTAATGAAAAACTGTTTTTT
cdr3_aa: CATSRDPQRTNEKLFF

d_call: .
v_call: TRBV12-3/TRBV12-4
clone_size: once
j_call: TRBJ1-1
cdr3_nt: TGTGCCAGCAGTTTAGGGGGGGGCACTGAAGCTTTCTTT
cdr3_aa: CASSLGGGTEAFF

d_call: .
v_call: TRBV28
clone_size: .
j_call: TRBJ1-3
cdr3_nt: TGTGCCACCAGAAAGGGTGGATTGTTGGGGCCTGGAAACACCATATATTTT
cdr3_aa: CATRKGGLLGPGNTIYF

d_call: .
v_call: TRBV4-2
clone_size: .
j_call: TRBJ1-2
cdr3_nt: TGTGCCAGCAGCCAAACAGGGTCTCGCTATGGCTACACCTTC
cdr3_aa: CASSQTGSRYGYTF

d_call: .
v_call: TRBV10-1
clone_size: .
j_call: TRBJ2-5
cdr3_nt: TGCGCCAGCAGTGAGGGAACCCGGGACGCAGAGACCCAGTACTTC
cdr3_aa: CASSEGTRDAETQYF

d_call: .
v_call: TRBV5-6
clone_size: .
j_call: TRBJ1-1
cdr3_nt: TGTGCCAGCAGCTTGGAGGTGGACACTGAAGCTTTCTTT
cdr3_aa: CASSLEVDTEAFF

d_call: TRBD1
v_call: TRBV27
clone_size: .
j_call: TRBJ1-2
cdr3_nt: TGTGCCAGCAGACAACGGACAGGGCCCTATGGCTACACCTTC
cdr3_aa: CASRQRTGPYGYTF

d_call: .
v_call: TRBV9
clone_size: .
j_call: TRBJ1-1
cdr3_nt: TGTGCCAGCAGCGTAGAACCGTTGGGCACTGAAGCTTTCTTT
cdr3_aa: CASSVEPLGTEAFF

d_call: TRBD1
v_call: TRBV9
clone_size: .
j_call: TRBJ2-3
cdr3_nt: TGTGCCAGCAGCGTACGGGACAGGGGTCGAGATACGCAGTATTTT
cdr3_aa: CASSVRDRGRDTQYF

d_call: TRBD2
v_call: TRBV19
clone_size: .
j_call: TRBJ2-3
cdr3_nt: TGTGCCAGTACCCGACTAGCGGGGGAGGATACGCAGTATTTT
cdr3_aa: CASTRLAGEDTQYF

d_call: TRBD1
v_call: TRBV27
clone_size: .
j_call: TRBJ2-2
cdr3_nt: TGTGCCAGCAGTTTAGTGGGACAGGGGACCGGGGAGCTGTTTTTT
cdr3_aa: CASSLVGQGTGELFF

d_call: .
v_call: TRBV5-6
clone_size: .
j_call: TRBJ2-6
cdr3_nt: TGTGCCAGCAGCTCGCCGGGACACCCAGGGTCTGGGGCCAACGTCCTGACTTTC
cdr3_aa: CASSSPGHPGSGANVLTF

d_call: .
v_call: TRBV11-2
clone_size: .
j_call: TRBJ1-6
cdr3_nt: TGTGCCAGCAGCTTAGAAGTAGGCCCCAATTCACCCCTCCACTTT
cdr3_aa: CASSLEVGPNSPLHF

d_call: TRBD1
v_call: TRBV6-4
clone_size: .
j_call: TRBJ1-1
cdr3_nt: TGTGCCAGCAGTGAAGGACAGGGTGCTGAAGCTTTCTTT
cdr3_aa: CASSEGQGAEAFF

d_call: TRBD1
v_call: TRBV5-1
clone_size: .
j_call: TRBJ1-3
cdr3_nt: TGCGCCAGCAGCGTGGACAGGGGCTTTGGAAACACCATATATTTT
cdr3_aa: CASSVDRGFGNTIYF

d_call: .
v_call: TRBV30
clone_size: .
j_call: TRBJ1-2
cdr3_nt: TGTGCCTGGAGTGAGCCGGGCGGCTACACCTTC
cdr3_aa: CAWSEPGGYTF

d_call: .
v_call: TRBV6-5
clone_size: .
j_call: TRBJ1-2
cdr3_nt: TGTGCCAGCAGTTCTCGGAGTGTTGGCTACACCTTC
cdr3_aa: CASSSRSVGYTF

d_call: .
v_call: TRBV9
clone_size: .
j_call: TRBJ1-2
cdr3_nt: TGTGCCAGCTTTAGCTCGGGCGGCTACACCTTC
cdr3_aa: CASFSSGGYTF

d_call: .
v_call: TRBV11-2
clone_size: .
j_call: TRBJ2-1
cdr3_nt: TGTGCCAGCACCCTGACTATTTCCTACAATGAGCAGTTCTTC
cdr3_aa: CASTLTISYNEQFF

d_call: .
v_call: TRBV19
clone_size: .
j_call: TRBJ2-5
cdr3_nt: TGTGCCAGTAGTATGTACTCAGCCCAAGAGACCCAGTACTTC
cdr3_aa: CASSMYSAQETQYF

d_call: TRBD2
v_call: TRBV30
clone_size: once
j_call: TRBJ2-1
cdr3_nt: TGTGCCTGTTCCGGACTAGCGGGGGGTCATTCTACCTACAATGAGCAGTTCTTC
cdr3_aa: CACSGLAGGHSTYNEQFF

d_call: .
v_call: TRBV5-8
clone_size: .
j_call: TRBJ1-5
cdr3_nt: TGTGCCAGCAGCTTGGGGAGGGGCACCAATCAGCCCCAGCATTTT
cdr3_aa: CASSLGRGTNQPQHF

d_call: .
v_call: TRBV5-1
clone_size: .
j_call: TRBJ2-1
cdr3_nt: TGCGCCAGCAGCTTCCTACAAGATGAGCAGTTCTTC
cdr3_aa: CASSFLQDEQFF

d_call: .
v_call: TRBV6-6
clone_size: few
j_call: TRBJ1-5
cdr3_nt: TGTGCCAGCAGTTATGATGCCCATCGGCAGCCCCAGCATTTT
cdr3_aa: CASSYDAHRQPQHF

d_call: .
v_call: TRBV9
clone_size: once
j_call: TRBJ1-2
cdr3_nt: TGTGCCAGCAGCCCCGGTTTTGGGGGCTACACCTTC
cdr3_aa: CASSPGFGGYTF

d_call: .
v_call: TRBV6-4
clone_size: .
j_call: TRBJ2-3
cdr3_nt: TGTGCCAGCAGTGACTCGGGCAGGGGGGCGGATACGCAGTATTTT
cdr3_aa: CASSDSGRGADTQYF

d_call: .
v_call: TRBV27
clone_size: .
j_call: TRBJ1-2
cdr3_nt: TGTGCCAGCAGCCTTCGGGGCAGTCTCTATGGCTACACCTTC
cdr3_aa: CASSLRGSLYGYTF

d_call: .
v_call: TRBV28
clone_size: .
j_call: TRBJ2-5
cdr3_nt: TGTGCCAGCAGTTCACCTGGACAGCCCGCCGGGATAGAGACCCAGTACTTC
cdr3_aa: CASSSPGQPAGIETQYF

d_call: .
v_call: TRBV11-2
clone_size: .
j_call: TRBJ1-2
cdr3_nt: TGTGCCAGCAGAGCCGGGACCGAGTCCCTCCACTATGGCTACACCTTC
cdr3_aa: CASRAGTESLHYGYTF

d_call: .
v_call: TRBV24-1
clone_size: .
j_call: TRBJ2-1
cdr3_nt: TGTGCCACCAGTGATTCCGGACGGAGCTCCTACAATGAGCAGTTCTTC
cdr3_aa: CATSDSGRSSYNEQFF

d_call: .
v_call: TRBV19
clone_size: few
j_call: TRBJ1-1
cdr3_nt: TGTGCCAGTCGGGACACTCAGAACACTGAAGCTTTCTTT
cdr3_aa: CASRDTQNTEAFF

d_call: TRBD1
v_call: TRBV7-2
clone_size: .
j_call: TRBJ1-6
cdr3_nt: TGTGCCAGCAGCCGCCGGGACAGGGAAAATTCACCCCTCCACTTT
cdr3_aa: CASSRRDRENSPLHF

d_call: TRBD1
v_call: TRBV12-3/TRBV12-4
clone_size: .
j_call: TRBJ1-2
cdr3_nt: TGTGCCAGCAGCCTGGGACAGGTCTATGGCTACACCTTC
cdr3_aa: CASSLGQVYGYTF